A selection of T cell receptor beta chains follows, all from one sample in a study of blood T cell repertoires in COVID-19. Here immunoSEQ multiplex PCR was the method, and the copy in TCRdb shows in-frame clones only, minus some. The table shows 60,000 to 85,000 clones, with nearly 80% occurring only once. Sequencing used peripheral blood. The receptor source for this set is a woman in her sixties with acute or convalescent COVID-19. Each CDR3 is given with its conserved first and last residue. Each record gives: clone size, D gene, J gene, V gene, CDR3 protein, CDR3 DNA. D genes are given only for firm matches. Size is stated for part of the rows, as once, few or many counts, or as a class when the clone is expanded.

>few|TRBD2|TRBJ2-3|TRBV7-3
CASSLTRTSVDTQYF
TGTGCCAGCAGCCTGACGAGGACTAGCGTAGATACGCAGTATTTT
>.|TRBD1|TRBJ2-5|TRBV14
CASSQGQGKETQYF
TGTGCCAGCAGCCAGGGACAGGGGAAAGAGACCCAGTACTTC
>.|TRBD1|TRBJ1-2|TRBV28
CASGTGTGLSGYTF
TGTGCCAGCGGTACCGGGACAGGGTTATCTGGCTACACCTTC
>.|.|TRBJ2-2|TRBV12-5
CASGLVRGINTGELFF
TGTGCTAGTGGTTTGGTAAGGGGGATTAACACCGGGGAGCTGTTTTTT
>.|TRBD2|TRBJ2-1|TRBV7-2
CASSLGLAGGQYNEQFF
TGTGCCAGCAGCTTAGGTCTAGCGGGGGGGCAATACAATGAGCAGTTCTTC
>few|.|TRBJ1-5|TRBV16
CASSHRGNQPQHF
TGTGCCAGCAGCCATCGAGGGAATCAGCCCCAGCATTTT
>few|TRBD2|TRBJ2-5|TRBV5-6
CASSAGEGKTQYF
TGTGCCAGCAGCGCGGGGGAGGGGAAGACCCAGTACTTC
>.|TRBD1|TRBJ1-4|TRBV6-6
CASSFRDRQNEKLFF
TGTGCCAGCAGTTTCAGGGACAGGCAAAATGAAAAACTGTTTTTT
>.|.|TRBJ1-3|TRBV7-2
CASSLVPGGNTIYF
TGTGCCAGCAGCTTAGTGCCCGGTGGAAACACCATATATTTT
>.|.|TRBJ2-5|TRBV7-2
CASSFSRVETQYF
TGTGCCAGCAGCTTTAGCAGGGTAGAGACCCAGTACTTC
>.|TRBD1|TRBJ2-3|TRBV5-6
CASSRQGPDTQYF
TGTGCCAGCAGCCGACAGGGCCCGGATACGCAGTATTTT